The source of this TCR beta chain is a study of T-cell memory formation after mild COVID-19. The study, taken as a whole, reports: The study found contracting CD4+ clones mainly in CM and EM and contracting CD8+ clones in EMRA. Confirmation of SARS-CoV-2 specificity was lacking for second-wave clones peaking day 37.

Trimming stripped 3 bases from V and 3 bases from J, with 19 bases between. The germline V gene encodes CDR1 LGHDT and CDR2 YNNKEL (reference sequence). CDR3 length equals 17 residues. TCRdb independently ran MiXCR on the 5' RACE reads; one entry per CDR3 protein. The table records roughly 80,000 distinct CDR3 sequences, about 15% of them present only once. This clonotype has just a few counts. The antigen is not known. Sequenced material: PBMCs or a T cell subset sorted from them (not recorded which). The receptor was isolated from an adult woman who had mild COVID-19 (a few samples of this study predate the infection). Cell type and time point are not known. This chain uses TRBV3-1 with TRBJ2-3; TRBD2 might be the D (6 bases). In nucleotides, the CDR3 is TGTGCCAGCAGCCAGGCCAAGTACGGGAGTTCGACAGATACGCAGTATTTT. Its translation is CASSQAKYGSSTDTQYF.